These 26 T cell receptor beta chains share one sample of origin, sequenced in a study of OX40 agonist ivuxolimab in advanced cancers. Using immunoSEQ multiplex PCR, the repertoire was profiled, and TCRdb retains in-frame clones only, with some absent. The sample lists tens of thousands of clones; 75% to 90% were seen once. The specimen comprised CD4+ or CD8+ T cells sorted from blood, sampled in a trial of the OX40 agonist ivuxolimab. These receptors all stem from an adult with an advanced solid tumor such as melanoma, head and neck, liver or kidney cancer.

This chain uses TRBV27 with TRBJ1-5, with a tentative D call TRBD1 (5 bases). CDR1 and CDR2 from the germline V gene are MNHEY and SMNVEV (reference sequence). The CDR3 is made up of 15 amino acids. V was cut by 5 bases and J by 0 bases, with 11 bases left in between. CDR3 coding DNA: TGTGCCAGCAGTCCCCGGGACGATAGCAATCAGCCCCAGCATTTT. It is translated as CASSPRDDSNQPQHF.

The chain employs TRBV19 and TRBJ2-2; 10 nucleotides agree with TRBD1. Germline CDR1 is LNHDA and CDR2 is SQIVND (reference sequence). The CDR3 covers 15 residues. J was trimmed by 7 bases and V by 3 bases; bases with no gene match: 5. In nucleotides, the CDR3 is TGTGCCAGTAGTATGGGGACAGGGGAGGGCGGGGAGCTGTTTTTT. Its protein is CASSMGTGEGGELFF.

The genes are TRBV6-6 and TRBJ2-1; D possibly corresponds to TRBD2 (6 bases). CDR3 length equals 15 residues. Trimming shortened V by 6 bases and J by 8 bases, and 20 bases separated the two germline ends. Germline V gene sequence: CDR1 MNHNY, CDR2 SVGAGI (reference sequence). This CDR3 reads CASSRPGLKRDEQFF. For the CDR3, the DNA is TGTGCCAGCAGCCGACCGGGACTTAAGAGGGATGAGCAGTTCTTC.

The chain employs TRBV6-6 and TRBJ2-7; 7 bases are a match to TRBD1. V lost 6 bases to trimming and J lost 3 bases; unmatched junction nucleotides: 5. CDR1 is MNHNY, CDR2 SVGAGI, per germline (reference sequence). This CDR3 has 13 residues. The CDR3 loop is CASSEGTVYEQYF. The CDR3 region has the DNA TGTGCCAGCAGCGAAGGGACAGTCTACGAGCAGTACTTC.

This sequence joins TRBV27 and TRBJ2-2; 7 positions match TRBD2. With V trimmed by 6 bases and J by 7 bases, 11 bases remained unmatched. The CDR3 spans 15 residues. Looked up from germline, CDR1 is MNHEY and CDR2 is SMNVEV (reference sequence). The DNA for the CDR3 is TGTGCCAGCAGCTCCCTTGGACTAGATGGCGGGGAGCTGTTTTTT. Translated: CASSSLGLDGGELFF.

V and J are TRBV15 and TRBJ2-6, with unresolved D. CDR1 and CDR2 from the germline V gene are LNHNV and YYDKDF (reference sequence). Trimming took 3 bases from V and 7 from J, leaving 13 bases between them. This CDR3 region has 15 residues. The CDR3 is CATSRIDPLANVLTF. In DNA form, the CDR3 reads TGTGCCACCAGCAGGATCGATCCCCTAGCCAACGTCCTGACTTTC.

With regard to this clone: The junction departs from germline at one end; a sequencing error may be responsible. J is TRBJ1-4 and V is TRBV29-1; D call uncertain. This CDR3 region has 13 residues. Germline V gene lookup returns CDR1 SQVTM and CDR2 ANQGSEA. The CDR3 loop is CAAGDTTNEKLFF. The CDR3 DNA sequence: TGTGCAGCGGGAGATACAACTAATGAAAAACTGTTTTTT.

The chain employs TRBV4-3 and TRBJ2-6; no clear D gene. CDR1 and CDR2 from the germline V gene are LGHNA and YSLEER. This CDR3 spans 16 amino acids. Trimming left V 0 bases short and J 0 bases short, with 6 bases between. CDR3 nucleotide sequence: TGCGCCAGCAGCCAAGATCTGGGCTCTGGGGCCAACGTCCTGACTTTC. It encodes CASSQDLGSGANVLTF.

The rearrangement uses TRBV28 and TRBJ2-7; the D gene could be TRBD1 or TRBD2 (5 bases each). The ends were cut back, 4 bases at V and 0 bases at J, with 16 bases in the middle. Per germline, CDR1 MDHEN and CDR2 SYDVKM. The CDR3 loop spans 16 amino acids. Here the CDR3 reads CASSSYTSGSSYEQYF. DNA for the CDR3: TGTGCCAGCAGTTCATATACGTCAGGGAGCTCCTACGAGCAGTACTTC.

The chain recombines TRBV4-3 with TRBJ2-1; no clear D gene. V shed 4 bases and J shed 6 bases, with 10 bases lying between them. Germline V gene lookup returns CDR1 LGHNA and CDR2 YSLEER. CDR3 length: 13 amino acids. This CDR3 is CASSPKVINEQFF. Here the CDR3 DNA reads TGCGCCAGCAGCCCAAAAGTTATCAATGAGCAGTTCTTC.

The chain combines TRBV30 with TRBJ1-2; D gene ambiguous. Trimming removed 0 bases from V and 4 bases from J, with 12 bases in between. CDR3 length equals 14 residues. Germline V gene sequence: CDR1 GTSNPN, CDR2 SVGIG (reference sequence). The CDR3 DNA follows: TGTGCCTGGAGTGTATTCGAACAGTTCTATGGCTACACCTTC. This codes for CAWSVFEQFYGYTF.

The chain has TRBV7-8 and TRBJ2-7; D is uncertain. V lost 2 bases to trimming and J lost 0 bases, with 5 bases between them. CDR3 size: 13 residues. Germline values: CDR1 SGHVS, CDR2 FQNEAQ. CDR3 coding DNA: TGTGCCAGCAGCTTATACGCCTCCTACGAGCAGTACTTC. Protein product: CASSLYASYEQYF.

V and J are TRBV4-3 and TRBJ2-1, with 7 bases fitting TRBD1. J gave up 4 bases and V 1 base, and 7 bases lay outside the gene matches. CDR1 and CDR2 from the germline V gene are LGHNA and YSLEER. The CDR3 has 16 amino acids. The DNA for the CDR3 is TGCGCCAGCAGCCAAGTGTGGGACAGTCCATACAATGAGCAGTTCTTC. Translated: CASSQVWDSPYNEQFF.

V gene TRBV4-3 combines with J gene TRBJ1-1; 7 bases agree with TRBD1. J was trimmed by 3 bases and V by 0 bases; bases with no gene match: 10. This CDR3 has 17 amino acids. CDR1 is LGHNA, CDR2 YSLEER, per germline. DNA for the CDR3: TGCGCCAGCAGCCAAGATACAAGGGGGCAAATTGACACTGAAGCTTTCTTT. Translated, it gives CASSQDTRGQIDTEAFF.

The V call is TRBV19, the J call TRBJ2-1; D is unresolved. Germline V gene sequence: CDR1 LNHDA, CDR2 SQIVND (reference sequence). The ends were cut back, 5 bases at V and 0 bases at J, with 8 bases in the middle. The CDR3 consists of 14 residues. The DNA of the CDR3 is TGTGCCAGTAGTGGCGCTAGCTCCTACAATGAGCAGTTCTTC. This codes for CASSGASSYNEQFF.

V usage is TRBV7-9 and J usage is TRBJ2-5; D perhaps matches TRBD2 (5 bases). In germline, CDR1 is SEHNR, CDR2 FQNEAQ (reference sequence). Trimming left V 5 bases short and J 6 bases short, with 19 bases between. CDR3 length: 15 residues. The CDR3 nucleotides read TGTGCCAGCAGCCCACCCGAGACTTCCGGGAAGACCCAGTACTTC. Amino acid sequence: CASSPPETSGKTQYF.

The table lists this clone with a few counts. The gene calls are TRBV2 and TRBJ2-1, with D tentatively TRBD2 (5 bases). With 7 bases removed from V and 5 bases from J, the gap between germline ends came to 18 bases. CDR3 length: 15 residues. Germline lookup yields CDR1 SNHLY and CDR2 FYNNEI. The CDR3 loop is CASIESAGADNEQFF. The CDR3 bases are TGTGCCAGCATTGAGTCCGCGGGTGCGGACAATGAGCAGTTCTTC.

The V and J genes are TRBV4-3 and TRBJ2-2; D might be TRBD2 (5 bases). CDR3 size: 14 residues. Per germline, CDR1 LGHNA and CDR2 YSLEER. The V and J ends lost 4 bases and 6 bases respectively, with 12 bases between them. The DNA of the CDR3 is TGCGCCAGCAGCCTCCTAGCCCCAGCCGGGGAGCTGTTTTTT. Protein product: CASSLLAPAGELFF.

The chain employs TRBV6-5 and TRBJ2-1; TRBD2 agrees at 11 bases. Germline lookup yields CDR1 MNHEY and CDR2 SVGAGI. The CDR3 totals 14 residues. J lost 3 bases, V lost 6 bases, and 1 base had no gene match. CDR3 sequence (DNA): TGTGCCAGCAGACTAGCGGGGGTCTACAATGAGCAGTTCTTC. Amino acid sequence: CASRLAGVYNEQFF.

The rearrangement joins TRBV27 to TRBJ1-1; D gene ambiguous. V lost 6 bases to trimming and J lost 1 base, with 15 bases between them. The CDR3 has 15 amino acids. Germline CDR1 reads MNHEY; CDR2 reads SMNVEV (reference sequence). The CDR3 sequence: CASSPSYTANTEAFF. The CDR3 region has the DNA TGTGCCAGCAGCCCTAGCTACACGGCGAACACTGAAGCTTTCTTT.

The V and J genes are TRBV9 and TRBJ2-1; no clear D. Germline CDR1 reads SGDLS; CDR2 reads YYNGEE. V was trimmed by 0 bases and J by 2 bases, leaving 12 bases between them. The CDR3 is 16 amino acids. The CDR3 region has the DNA TGTGCCAGCAGCGTAGAGGACCTAGGGACCTACAATGAGCAGTTCTTC. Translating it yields CASSVEDLGTYNEQFF. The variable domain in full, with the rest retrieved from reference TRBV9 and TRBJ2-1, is DSGVTQTPKHLITATGQRVTLRCSPRSGDLSVYWYQQSLDQGLQFLIQYYNGEERAKGNILERFSAQQFPDLHSELNLSSLELGDSALYFCASSVEDLGTYNEQFFGPGTRLTVL.

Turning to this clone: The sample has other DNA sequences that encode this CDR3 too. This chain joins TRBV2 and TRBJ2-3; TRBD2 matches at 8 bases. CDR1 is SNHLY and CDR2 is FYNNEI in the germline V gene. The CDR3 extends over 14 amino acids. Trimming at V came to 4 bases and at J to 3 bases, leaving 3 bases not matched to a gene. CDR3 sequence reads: CASSGLAGTDTQYF. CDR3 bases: TGTGCCAGCAGTGGATTAGCGGGGACAGATACGCAGTATTTT. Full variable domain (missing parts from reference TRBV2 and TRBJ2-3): EPEVTQTPSHQVTQMGQEVILRCVPISNHLYFYWYRQILGQKVEFLVSFYNNEISEKSEIFDDQFSVERPDGSNFTLKIRSTKLEDSAMYFCASSGLAGTDTQYFGPGTRLTVL.

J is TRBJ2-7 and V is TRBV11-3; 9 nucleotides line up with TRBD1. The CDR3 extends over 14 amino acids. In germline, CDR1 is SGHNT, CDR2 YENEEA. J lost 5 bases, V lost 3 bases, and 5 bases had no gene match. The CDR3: CASSLGQGNNEQYF. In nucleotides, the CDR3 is TGTGCCAGCAGCTTGGGACAGGGTAACAACGAGCAGTACTTC.

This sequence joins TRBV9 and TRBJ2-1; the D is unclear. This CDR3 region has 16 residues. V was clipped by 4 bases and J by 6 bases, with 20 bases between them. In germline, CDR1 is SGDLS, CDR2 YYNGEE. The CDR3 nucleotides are TGTGCCAGCAGCAACTCTATAGGAGTCGTGTCCAATGAGCAGTTCTTC. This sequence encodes CASSNSIGVVSNEQFF.

CDR3 amino acids: CASSAGGGGETQYF. CDR3 in DNA: TGTGCCAGCAGCGCAGGAGGAGGGGGAGAGACCCAGTACTTC. The chain carries TRBV9 and TRBJ2-5; D is perhaps TRBD1 or TRBD2 (6 bases each). Germline V gene lookup returns CDR1 SGDLS and CDR2 YYNGEE. Trimming took 3 bases from V and 4 from J, leaving 13 bases between them. This CDR3 has 14 amino acids.

The CDR3 region is CASSIITGGQDEQFF. CDR3 nucleotide sequence: TGTGCCAGTAGTATTATAACGGGGGGGCAGGATGAGCAGTTCTTC. This chain links TRBV19 with TRBJ2-1; 8 bases are a match to TRBD2. CDR3 size: 15 residues. J was trimmed by 8 bases and V by 3 bases; bases with no gene match: 9. Germline loops: CDR1 LNHDA, CDR2 SQIVND (reference sequence).